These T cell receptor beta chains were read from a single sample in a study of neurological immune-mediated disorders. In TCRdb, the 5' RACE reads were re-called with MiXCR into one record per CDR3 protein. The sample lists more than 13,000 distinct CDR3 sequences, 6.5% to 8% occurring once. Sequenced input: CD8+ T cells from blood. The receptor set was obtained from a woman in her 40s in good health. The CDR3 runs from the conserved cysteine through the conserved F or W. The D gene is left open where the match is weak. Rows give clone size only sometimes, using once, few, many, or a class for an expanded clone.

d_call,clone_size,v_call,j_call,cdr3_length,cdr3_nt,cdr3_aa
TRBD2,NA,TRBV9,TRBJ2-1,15,TGTGCCAGCAGCGTAGCTGGGGGGGGCTACAATGAGCAGTTCTTC,CASSVAGGGYNEQFF
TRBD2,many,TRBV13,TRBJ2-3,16,TGTGCCAGCAGCCTGCGACTAGCGGGAGGGTCAGATACGCAGTATTTT,CASSLRLAGGSDTQYF
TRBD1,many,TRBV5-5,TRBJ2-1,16,TGTGCCAGCAGCTTGGGGTGGGGACAGGGCTACAATGAGCAGTTCTTC,CASSLGWGQGYNEQFF
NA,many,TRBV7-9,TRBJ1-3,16,TGTGCCAGCAGCCGTACCTCCGACTCCTCTGGAAACACCATATATTTT,CASSRTSDSSGNTIYF
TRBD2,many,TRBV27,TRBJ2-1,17,TGTGCCAGCAGTTTATCTCCTTCTAGCGGAATCTACAATGAGCAGTTCTTC,CASSLSPSSGIYNEQFF
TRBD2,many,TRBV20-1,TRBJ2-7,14,TGCAGTGCTGTCGCCGGGACTATCTTCTACGAGCAGTACTTC,CSAVAGTIFYEQYF
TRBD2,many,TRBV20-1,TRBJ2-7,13,TGCAGTCCTCAGATCCGACTAGCGCCCGAGCAGTACTTC,CSPQIRLAPEQYF
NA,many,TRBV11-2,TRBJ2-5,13,TGTGCCAGCAGCTTAGATCTGGCGCCCGCCCAGTACTTC,CASSLDLAPAQYF
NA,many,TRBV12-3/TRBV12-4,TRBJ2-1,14,TGTGCCAGCAGACCGGGATCCTCCTACAATGAGCAGTTCTTC,CASRPGSSYNEQFF
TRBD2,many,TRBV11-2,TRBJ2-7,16,TGTGCCAGCAGCTCGAGGGGACTAGCGGGACCCTACGAGCAGTACTTC,CASSSRGLAGPYEQYF
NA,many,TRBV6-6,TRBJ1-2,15,TGTGCCAGCAGTTACGGGATAGGGGTTAACTATGGCTACACCTTC,CASSYGIGVNYGYTF
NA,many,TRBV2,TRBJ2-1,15,TGTGCCAGTGGTCGGTCTAGCCTAAATAACAATGAGCAGTTCTTC,CASGRSSLNNNEQFF
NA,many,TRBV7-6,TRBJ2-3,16,TGTGCCAGCAGCCCCTGGGGGTCGGGGGCGGGAGATACGCAGTATTTT,CASSPWGSGAGDTQYF